This T cell receptor (beta chain) was sequenced for a study of identical twins. TCRdb re-called the 5' RACE reads with MiXCR, one entry per CDR3 protein. The sample lists about 430,000 distinct CDR3 sequences; less than 20% were seen once. The sample was naive T cells sorted from blood. The sequence derives from a man aged 45-60 years in good health.

The CDR3 protein is CASSLNPGNTIYF. In nucleotides, the CDR3 is TGTGCCAGCAGCTTAAATCCTGGAAACACCATATATTTT. The chain couples TRBV7-9 to TRBJ1-3; no definite D call. V was trimmed by 2 bases and J by 2 bases, leaving 4 bases between them. This CDR3 spans 13 amino acids. Germline CDR1 and CDR2: SEHNR and FQNEAQ (reference sequence).